This TCR beta chain comes out of a study of shared clonotypes between healthy human individuals. Some clones are missing from TCRdb's copy, which holds only in-frame ones; the method was immunoSEQ multiplex PCR. The sample has approximately 1.1 million clones, approximately 80% seen once. The germline V gene has CDR1 KGHSH and CDR2 LQKENI. V gave up 6 bases and J gave up 3 bases, with 15 bases separating them. There are 15 residues in the CDR3. The TCR originated in a man aged 18-30 years in good health. Some clones in this sample may be carry-over from other donors' samples. The chain joins TRBV18 to TRBJ1-5; D unresolved. The sequenced sample was memory CD4+ T cells from PBMCs. The subset denotes: CD45RA-negative fraction. The CDR3 sequence is CASSLGRPSNQPQHF. CDR3 DNA: TGTGCCAGCTCTCTCGGACGGCCTTCCAATCAGCCCCAGCATTTT.